Listed here are 26 T cell receptor beta chains from one sample, sequenced in a study of cytomegalovirus exposure and HLA in healthy donors (dated by TCRdb to between 2016 and 2019). The library was obtained by the immunoSEQ multiplex PCR assay. A mixture of 60 forward primers for TCR Vbeta segments and 13 reverse primers for TCR Jbeta segments was used in the multiplex PCR. TCRdb holds this immuneACCESS table with in-frame rearrangements only. Some clones are missing; in checked studies, unresolved V genes explain under half, and the rest has no known cause. This sample lists 200,000 to 250,000 clones; approximately 88% were detected once. Roughly 0.71% of the sample is in the top ten clones. The material sequenced was PBMCs. Receptors were obtained from a boy aged 2 to 9 in good health and CMV-seronegative.

This clone was detected a few times. This chain uses TRBV6-1 with TRBJ1-1; D unresolved. Trimming cost V 6 bases and J 6 bases, with 17 bases left between them. The CDR3 runs to 14 residues. Germline-derived CDR1 and CDR2 are MNHNS and SASEGT. CDR3 nucleotides: TGTGCCAGCAGCCAGACATCGACCGGGGCTGAAGCTTTCTTT. Its translation is CASSQTSTGAEAFF.

This clone has just one count. The chain joins TRBV9 to TRBJ2-1; 11 bases fit TRBD2. The CDR3 runs 20 residues. The germline CDR1 and CDR2 sequences are SGDLS and YYNGEE. Trimming cost V 3 bases and J 0 bases; bases outside gene matches: 14. This CDR3 reads CASSAATTSGTSYSYNEQFF. As DNA, the CDR3 is TGTGCCAGCAGCGCGGCCACGACTAGCGGGACCTCCTACTCCTACAATGAGCAGTTCTTC.

Note on this clone: Within the sample, other DNA sequences also encode this same CDR3. The rearrangement joins TRBV4-1 to TRBJ2-7, with D hard to call. Germline CDR1 and CDR2: MGHRA and YSYEKL. The CDR3 contains 15 residues. The V and J ends lost 0 bases and 0 bases respectively, with 9 bases between them. The CDR3 loop is CASSQDRGSSYEQYF. CDR3 nucleotides: TGCGCCAGCAGCCAAGATCGAGGAAGCTCCTACGAGCAGTACTTC.

This clone appeared a few times. The genes are TRBV5-1 and TRBJ1-1, with 10 bases matching TRBD1. V shed 3 bases, J shed 2 bases, and the junction held 4 bases outside the gene matches. There are 15 residues in the CDR3. Germline values: CDR1 SGHRS, CDR2 YFSETQ. This CDR3 reads CASSSGDRGNTEAFF. CDR3 in DNA: TGCGCCAGCAGCTCCGGGGACAGGGGAAACACTGAAGCTTTCTTT.

The gene calls are TRBV2 and TRBJ2-1; TRBD2 matches 9 bases. Germline values: CDR1 SNHLY, CDR2 FYNNEI. This CDR3 is built from 15 residues. J gave up 3 bases and V 3 bases, and 3 bases lay outside the gene matches. CDR3 loop: CASSEEREDYNEQFF. CDR3 sequence (DNA): TGTGCCAGCAGTGAGGAGCGGGAGGACTACAATGAGCAGTTCTTC.

This clone was counted a single time. The chain links TRBV30 to TRBJ2-1, with 11 bases lining up with TRBD2. The J segment lost 9 bases and the V segment lost 2 bases, leaving 18 bases of the junction unmatched. Germline assignment: CDR1 GTSNPN and CDR2 SVGIG (reference sequence). The CDR3 runs to 18 residues. The CDR3 nucleotides are TGTGCCTGGAGTCCATCCCCGCGGCGGATAGCGGGGGGGATTGAGCAGTTCTTC. Protein product: CAWSPSPRRIAGGIEQFF.

The rearrangement joins TRBV29-1 to TRBJ1-2, with D perhaps matching TRBD1 (5 bases). Germline loops: CDR1 SQVTM, CDR2 ANQGSEA. CDR3 length: 12 residues. Trimming left V 5 bases short and J 6 bases short, with 13 bases between. CDR3 sequence: CSVPGRLHGYTF. The CDR3 bases are TGCAGCGTTCCAGGGCGGCTCCATGGCTACACCTTC.

The rearrangement joins TRBV5-4 to TRBJ1-1; D perhaps matches TRBD1 (5 bases). V was clipped by 3 bases and J by 8 bases, with 8 bases between them. Per the germline V gene, CDR1 is SGHNT and CDR2 is YYREEE (reference sequence). The CDR3 totals 11 residues. Here the CDR3 DNA reads TGTGCCAGCAGCTCCCACAGGGAAGCTTTCTTT. It translates to CASSSHREAFF.

This chain joins TRBV5-8 and TRBJ2-6, with D unclear. CDR1 SGHTS and CDR2 YDEGEE come from the germline V gene. The ends were cut back, 5 bases at V and 0 bases at J, with 9 bases in the middle. The CDR3 extends over 15 amino acids. CDR3 sequence (DNA): TGTGCCAGCAGGATTATGAGCTCTGGGGCCAACGTCCTGACTTTC. Protein product: CASRIMSSGANVLTF.

This chain uses TRBV5-1 with TRBJ2-7; 8 bases agree with TRBD2. Germline-derived CDR1 and CDR2 are SGHRS and YFSETQ. The CDR3 contains 14 residues. Losses at the gene ends were 0 bases for V and 2 bases for J; bases not matched to a gene: 1. The CDR3 here is CASSLAGGTYEQYF. In nucleotides, the CDR3 is TGCGCCAGCAGCTTGGCGGGGGGGACCTACGAGCAGTACTTC.

The CDR3 region has the DNA TGTGCCAGTAGTATACAGGAGACAGGAAACTATGGCTACACCTTC. Encoded protein: CASSIQETGNYGYTF. The V call is TRBV19, the J call TRBJ1-2, with D possibly matching TRBD1 (6 bases). The CDR3 is made up of 15 amino acids. Trimming cost V 2 bases and J 2 bases, with 12 bases left between them. CDR1 is LNHDA and CDR2 is SQIVND in the germline V gene (reference sequence).

The CDR3 region has the DNA TGTGCCAGCAGGGAGGGGAACTATGGCTACACCTTC. Protein: CASREGNYGYTF. The chain links TRBV27 to TRBJ1-2, with D possibly TRBD1 on 5 matching bases. CDR3 length: 12 residues. Germline CDR1 is MNHEY and CDR2 is SMNVEV (reference sequence). The V end lost 6 bases, the J end lost 2 bases, and 7 bases lay between the germline ends.

This clone was detected only a few times. The chain joins TRBV6-6 to TRBJ2-7; perhaps TRBD2 as D (7 bases). Trimming removed 6 bases at V and 2 bases at J, with 14 bases between. Germline V gene data show CDR1 as MNHNY and CDR2 as SVGAGI (reference sequence). This CDR3 has 14 amino acids. The CDR3 is CASSMGGAAYEQYF. CDR3 nucleotides: TGTGCCAGCAGCATGGGGGGGGCGGCCTACGAGCAGTACTTC.

The chain employs TRBV4-2 and TRBJ2-2; 10 bases are a match to TRBD1. J lost 2 bases, V lost 6 bases, and 6 bases had no gene match. The V gene's germline CDR1 is LGHNA and CDR2 YNFKEQ. CDR3 length equals 16 residues. The DNA for the CDR3 is TGTGCCAGCAGGACCCGGGACAGGGGAAACACCGGGGAGCTGTTTTTT. Its protein is CASRTRDRGNTGELFF.

V usage is TRBV7-9 and J usage is TRBJ2-1; no firm D call. CDR3 length: 13 amino acids. Between the trimmed V and J ends, which lost 1 base and 6 bases, there was a span of 7 bases. The germline CDR1 and CDR2 sequences are SEHNR and FQNEAQ (reference sequence). The CDR3 region is CASSLGAFNEQFF. CDR3 sequence (DNA): TGTGCCAGCAGCTTAGGGGCCTTCAATGAGCAGTTCTTC.

The chain links TRBV9 to TRBJ2-1, with 8 bases that match TRBD2. The CDR3 totals 14 residues. Germline V gene sequence: CDR1 SGDLS, CDR2 YYNGEE. V was pared by 3 bases and J by 4 bases, with 3 bases of the junction left unmatched. The CDR3 is CASSASGPYNEQFF. CDR3 DNA sequence: TGTGCCAGCAGCGCTAGCGGGCCATACAATGAGCAGTTCTTC.

The chain uses TRBV7-8 and TRBJ2-1, with no clear D. With 3 bases removed from V and 5 bases from J, the gap between germline ends came to 5 bases. CDR1 and CDR2 (germline): SGHVS, FQNEAQ. The CDR3 is 12 amino acids. CDR3 in amino acids: CASSFSNNEQFF. In nucleotides, the CDR3 is TGTGCCAGCAGCTTCAGTAACAATGAGCAGTTCTTC.

V is TRBV30 and J is TRBJ1-6; 8 bases align to TRBD1. In germline, CDR1 is GTSNPN, CDR2 SVGIG (reference sequence). V lost 0 bases and J lost 6; bases outside the gene matches: 4. This CDR3 has 15 amino acids. The CDR3 coding sequence is TGTGCCTGGAGTGTACTCGACAGGGGTAATTCACCCCTCCACTTT. This translates into CAWSVLDRGNSPLHF.

The chain couples TRBV27 to TRBJ2-5; 7 nucleotides match TRBD1. Germline values: CDR1 MNHEY, CDR2 SMNVEV (reference sequence). V shed 5 bases, J shed 2 bases, and the junction held 2 bases outside the gene matches. The length of the CDR3 is 13 residues. CDR3 bases: TGTGCCAGCAGTACAGGGGCTCAAGAGACCCAGTACTTC. Translated, it gives CASSTGAQETQYF.

This sequence joins TRBV6-1 and TRBJ2-7; TRBD1 matches at 9 bases. This CDR3 spans 13 amino acids. The germline CDR1 and CDR2 sequences are MNHNS and SASEGT. V lost 5 bases, J lost 3 bases, and 2 bases stayed unmatched. CDR3 region: CASSRDRDYEQYF. CDR3 sequence (DNA): TGTGCCAGCAGTCGGGACAGGGACTACGAGCAGTACTTC.

This clone was seen only a few times. The chain carries TRBV5-6 and TRBJ2-3; 9 bases are a match to TRBD2. The CDR3 runs 16 residues. V trimming: 4 bases; J trimming: 4 bases; junction bases outside the gene matches: 10. Per germline, CDR1 SGHDT and CDR2 YYEEEE. The CDR3 coding sequence is TGTGCCAGCAGCCCGGGGGTAGCGGGGGAATCAGATACGCAGTATTTT. Protein product: CASSPGVAGESDTQYF.

The chain is built from TRBV2 and TRBJ2-7, with D maybe TRBD1 (7 bases). The CDR3 extends over 15 amino acids. Trimming shortened V by 1 base and J by 3 bases, and 13 bases separated the two germline ends. CDR1 is SNHLY and CDR2 is FYNNEI in the germline V gene. The DNA of the CDR3 is TGTGCCAGCAGTGAAGGCGGGACAGCAATCTACGAGCAGTACTTC. Its protein product is CASSEGGTAIYEQYF.

The gene calls are TRBV9 and TRBJ2-2, with 8 bases matching TRBD1. Germline CDR1 reads SGDLS; CDR2 reads YYNGEE. The CDR3 is 15 amino acids. The V gene end was trimmed by 4 bases and the J gene end by 5 bases; junction bases not matched to a gene: 7. The CDR3: CASSTRTGSTGELFF. DNA of the CDR3: TGTGCCAGCAGCACTCGGACAGGGAGTACCGGGGAGCTGTTTTTT. Filled out from reference TRBV9 and TRBJ2-2, the complete variable domain reads DSGVTQTPKHLITATGQRVTLRCSPRSGDLSVYWYQQSLDQGLQFLIQYYNGEERAKGNILERFSAQQFPDLHSELNLSSLELGDSALYFCASSTRTGSTGELFFGEGSRLTVL.

The CDR3 protein is CASSLFENPTGELFF. CDR3 nucleotides: TGTGCCAGCAGCTTATTCGAGAACCCCACCGGGGAGCTGTTTTTT. The chain couples TRBV7-9 to TRBJ2-2; D gene ambiguous. V lost 2 bases, J lost 4 bases, and 11 bases lay in between. The germline gives CDR1 SEHNR, CDR2 FQNEAQ (reference sequence). The CDR3 is made up of 15 amino acids.

The rearrangement links TRBV30 to TRBJ2-1; D not certain. Trimming took off 1 base at V and 0 bases at J, with 10 bases between the two ends. The CDR3 is 15 residues long. Germline loops: CDR1 GTSNPN, CDR2 SVGIG (reference sequence). CDR3 DNA sequence: TGTGCCTGGAGTGCCTCATCGAGCTCCTACAATGAGCAGTTCTTC. Translated, it gives CAWSASSSSYNEQFF.

This chain uses TRBV6-5 with TRBJ1-2, with TRBD1 matching 8 bases. The length of the CDR3 is 13 residues. CDR1 and CDR2 (germline): MNHEY, SVGAGI. After removal of 0 bases from V and 8 bases from J, the junction contained 2 bases not matched to a gene. The CDR3 region has the DNA TGTGCCAGCAGTTACTCGACAGGGGAAGGCTACACCTTC. As protein: CASSYSTGEGYTF.